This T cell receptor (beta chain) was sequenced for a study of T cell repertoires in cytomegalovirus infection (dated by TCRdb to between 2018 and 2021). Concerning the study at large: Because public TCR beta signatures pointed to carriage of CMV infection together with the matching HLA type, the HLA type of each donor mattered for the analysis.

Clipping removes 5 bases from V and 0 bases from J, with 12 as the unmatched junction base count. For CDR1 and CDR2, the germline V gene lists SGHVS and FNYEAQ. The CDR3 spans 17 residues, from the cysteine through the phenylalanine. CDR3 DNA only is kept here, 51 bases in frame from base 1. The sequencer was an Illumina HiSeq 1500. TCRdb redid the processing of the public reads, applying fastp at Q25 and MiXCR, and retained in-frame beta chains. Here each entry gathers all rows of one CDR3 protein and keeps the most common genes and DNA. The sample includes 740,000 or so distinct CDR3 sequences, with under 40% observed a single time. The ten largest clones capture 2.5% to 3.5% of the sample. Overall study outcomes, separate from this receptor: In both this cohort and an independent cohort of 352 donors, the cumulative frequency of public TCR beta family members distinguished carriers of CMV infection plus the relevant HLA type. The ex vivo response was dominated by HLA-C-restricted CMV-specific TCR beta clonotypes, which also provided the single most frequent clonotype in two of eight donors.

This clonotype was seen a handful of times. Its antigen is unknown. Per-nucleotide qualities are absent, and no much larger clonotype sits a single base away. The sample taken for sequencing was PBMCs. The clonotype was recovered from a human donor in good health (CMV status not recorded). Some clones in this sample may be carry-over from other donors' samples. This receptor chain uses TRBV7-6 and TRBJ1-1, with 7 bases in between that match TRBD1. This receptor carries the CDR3 CASSLPTGNNMNTEAFF. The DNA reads TGTGCCAGCAGCCTTCCGACAGGGAACAACATGAACACTGAAGCTTTCTTT.